This T cell receptor (beta chain) appears in the sequencing data of a study of blood T cell repertoires in COVID-19. The assay was immunoSEQ multiplex PCR, and TCRdb's table has in-frame clones only and misses some. The table shows hundreds of thousands of clones, with 88% occurring only once. The V gene's germline CDR1 is MNHEY and CDR2 SMNVEV (reference sequence). Trimming removed 2 bases at V and 7 bases at J, with 12 bases between. The CDR3 covers 14 residues. V and J are TRBV27 and TRBJ2-1; TRBD1 might be the D (5 bases). This clonotype originated in a woman in her thirties who had recovered from COVID-19. Source material: PBMCs or T cells enriched from blood (not recorded which). CDR3 region: CASSLRGSFNEQFF. CDR3 DNA: TGTGCCAGCAGTTTAAGGGGATCATTTAATGAGCAGTTCTTC.